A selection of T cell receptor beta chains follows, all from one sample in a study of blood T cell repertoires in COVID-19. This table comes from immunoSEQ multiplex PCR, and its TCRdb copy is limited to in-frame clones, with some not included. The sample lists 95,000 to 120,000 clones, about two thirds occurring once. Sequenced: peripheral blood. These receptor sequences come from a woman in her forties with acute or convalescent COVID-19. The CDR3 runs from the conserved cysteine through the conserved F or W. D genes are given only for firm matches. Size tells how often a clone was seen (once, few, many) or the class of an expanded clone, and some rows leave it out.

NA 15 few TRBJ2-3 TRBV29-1 TGCAGCGTTGCGAGGGCAGGGGATGGTACAGATACGCAGTATTTT CSVARAGDGTDTQYF
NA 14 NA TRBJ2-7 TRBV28 TGTGCCAGCAGTTTCGGCGGCAGCTCCTACGAGCAGTACTTC CASSFGGSSYEQYF
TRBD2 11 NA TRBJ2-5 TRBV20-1 TGCAGTGCTAGTCGACGGGGGGCCCAGTACTTC CSASRRGAQYF
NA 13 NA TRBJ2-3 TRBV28 TGTGCCAGCAGCTACTCGGGCACAGATACGCAGTATTTT CASSYSGTDTQYF
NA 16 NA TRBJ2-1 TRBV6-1 TGTGCCAGCAGTGAAGCAAGGGGGGGCCAAAAGAATGAGCAGTTCTTC CASSEARGGQKNEQFF
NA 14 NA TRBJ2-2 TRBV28 TGTGCCAGCAGTCCTCAGGGGTACACCGGGGAGCTGTTTTTT CASSPQGYTGELFF
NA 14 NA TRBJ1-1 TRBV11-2 TGTGCCAGCAAGCCCCAGGTGGGGAGCCCTGAAGCTTTCTTT CASKPQVGSPEAFF
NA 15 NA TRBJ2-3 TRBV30 TGTGCCTGGGAAAAAATGAGGGGGTCAACAGATACGCAGTATTTT CAWEKMRGSTDTQYF
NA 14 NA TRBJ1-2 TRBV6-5 TGTGCCACCAACGTGGCAGGGGTTAGGTATGGCTACACCTTC CATNVAGVRYGYTF
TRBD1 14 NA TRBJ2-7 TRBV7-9 TGTGCCAGCCGATCCGGGACAGGGAGCTACGAGCAGTACTTC CASRSGTGSYEQYF